This entry describes one T cell receptor beta chain. Its antigen is currently not known. Within one base of it there is no much larger clone, and no base qualities were kept. Participants in the prospective study were aged roughly 18 to 100 years, lived in under 30 United States geographic areas, and enrolled through a virtual design. In the prospective study, cohorts were assigned on the basis of participant-reported clinical history obtained from a screening survey and a study questionnaire. For ImmuneRACE Cohort 3, a participant was defined as recovered based on two consecutive negative NP/OP PCR tests, clearance by a healthcare professional, or resolution of symptoms. In the prospective study, whole blood, serum and a nasopharyngeal or oropharyngeal swab were collected from each participant by mobile phlebotomists. Participants in the prospective study had the option to provide additional blood draws and questionnaires over an approximately two-month period. Before DNA extraction, blood samples from the prospective study were shipped at room temperature or frozen.

This sample is drawn from a study of blood T cell repertoires in COVID-19 (dated by TCRdb to the early 2020s). Regarding the complete study: The collaborator samples originated in the United States, Italy and Spain and spanned the acute and convalescent phases of COVID-19. The material from the prospective study consisted of cDNA or gDNA derived from T cells, B-cell-depleted T cells, or PBMCs. Deeply sampled blood TCRbeta repertoires from subjects exposed to, actively infected with, or recovered from COVID-19 were included in the dataset. The repertoires were released in a freely available public database intended as a resource for research on the immune response to SARS-CoV-2. The samples were drawn from the first 160 participants of the ongoing ImmuneRACE study and from 1,254 subjects provided by 6 global collaborators. Sample metadata almost always included a de-identified subject ID, COVID-19 status, age in years and sex. HLA class I and class II types, where available, came from metadata supplied by the sample provider rather than from assay-based typing. Points the paper makes about the study in general: How much clinical and demographic metadata was included differed by source and by participant, and the metadata was provided uncurated.

Including cysteine and phenylalanine, the CDR3 has 14 amino acids. Solely the CDR3 DNA is kept, with 42 bases framed from the first base. CDR1 and CDR2, per the germline V gene, are SGHRS and YFSETQ. At the junction V is shortened by 4 bases and J by 4 bases; bases outside the gene matches: 4. TCRbeta CDR3 regions were amplified from genomic DNA using the immunoSEQ Assay, a bias-controlled multiplex PCR. The authors' pipeline ran thus. Nucleated cell counts per sample were estimated from amplification of reference gene primers within the assay. To quantify the absolute abundance of each unique TCRbeta CDR3 rearrangement, sequence reads were collapsed and filtered. For each sample, productive Simpson clonality was calculated as the square root of Simpson's diversity index across productive rearrangements. TCRdb carries this immuneACCESS record with in-frame sequences only. Its versions omit some clonotypes, under half of them owing to an unresolved V gene in the studies checked, with the rest unexplained. The D gene and trimming were derived from the DNA, and the V and J assignments and clone size from that table. Here the sample has 250,000 or so clones; roughly four fifths occur a single time. The ten largest clones add up to about 2% of the sample.

Rearrangement joined TRBV5-1 to TRBJ1-5, with 8 junctional bases fitting TRBD1. The sample comprised PBMCs or T cells enriched from blood (not recorded which). This TCR came from a man aged 55 to 70 who had recovered from COVID-19. The CDR3 sequence is CASSNGQGNQPQHF. The DNA sequence is TGCGCCAGCAGCAACGGACAGGGAAATCAGCCCCAGCATTTT.